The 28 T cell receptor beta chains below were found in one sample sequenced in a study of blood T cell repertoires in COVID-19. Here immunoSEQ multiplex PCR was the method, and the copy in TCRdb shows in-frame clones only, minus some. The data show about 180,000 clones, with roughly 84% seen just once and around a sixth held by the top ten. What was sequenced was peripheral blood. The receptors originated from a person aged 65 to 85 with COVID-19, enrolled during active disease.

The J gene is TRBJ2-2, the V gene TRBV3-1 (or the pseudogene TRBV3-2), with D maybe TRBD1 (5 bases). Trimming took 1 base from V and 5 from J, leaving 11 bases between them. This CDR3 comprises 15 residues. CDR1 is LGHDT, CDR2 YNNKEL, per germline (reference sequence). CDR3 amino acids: CASSQGAGRTGELFF. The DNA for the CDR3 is TGTGCCAGCAGCCAAGGTGCAGGGCGGACCGGGGAGCTGTTTTTT.

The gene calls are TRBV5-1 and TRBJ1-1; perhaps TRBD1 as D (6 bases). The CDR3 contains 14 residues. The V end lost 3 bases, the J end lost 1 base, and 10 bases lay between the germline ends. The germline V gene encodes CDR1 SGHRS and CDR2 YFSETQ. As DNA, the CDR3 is TGCGCCAGCAGCTCTCAGGGGTCGAACACTGAAGCTTTCTTT. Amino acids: CASSSQGSNTEAFF.

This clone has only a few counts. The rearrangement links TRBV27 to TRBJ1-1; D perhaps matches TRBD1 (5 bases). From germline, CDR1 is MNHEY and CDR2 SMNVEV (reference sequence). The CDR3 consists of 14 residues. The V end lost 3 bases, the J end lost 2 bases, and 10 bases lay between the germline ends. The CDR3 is CASSFLGVNTEAFF. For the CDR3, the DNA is TGTGCCAGCAGTTTTTTAGGGGTCAACACTGAAGCTTTCTTT.

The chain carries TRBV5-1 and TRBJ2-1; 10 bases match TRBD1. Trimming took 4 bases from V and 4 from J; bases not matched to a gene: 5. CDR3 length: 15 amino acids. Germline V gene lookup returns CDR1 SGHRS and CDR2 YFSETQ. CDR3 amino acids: CASSKGQGQYNEQFF. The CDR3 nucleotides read TGCGCCAGCAGCAAGGGACAGGGGCAGTACAATGAGCAGTTCTTC.

This CDR3 reads CASSQDSWRAGTEAFF. For the CDR3, the DNA is TGTGCCAGCAGCCAAGATTCTTGGAGGGCCGGCACTGAAGCTTTCTTT. The chain combines TRBV14 with TRBJ1-1; D gene unclear. This CDR3 spans 16 amino acids. Trimming removed 0 bases at V and 4 bases at J, with 15 bases between. Germline V gene lookup returns CDR1 SGHDN and CDR2 FVKESK.

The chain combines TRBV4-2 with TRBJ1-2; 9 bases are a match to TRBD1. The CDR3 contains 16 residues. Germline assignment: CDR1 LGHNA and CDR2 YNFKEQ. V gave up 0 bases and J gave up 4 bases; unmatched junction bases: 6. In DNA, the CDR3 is TGTGCCAGCAGCCAAGATCTCCGGGACAGGGTCTATGGCTACACCTTC. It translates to CASSQDLRDRVYGYTF.

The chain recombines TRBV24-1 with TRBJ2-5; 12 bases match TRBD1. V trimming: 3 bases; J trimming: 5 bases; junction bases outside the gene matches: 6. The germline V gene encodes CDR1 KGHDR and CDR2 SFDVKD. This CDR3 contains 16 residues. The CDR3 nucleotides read TGTGCCACCAGTGATCCCGGGACAGGGGGCTTCGAGACCCAGTACTTC. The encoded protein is CATSDPGTGGFETQYF.

CDR3 nucleotides: TGTGCCAGCAGTCGGCCAGGGAAATATGGCTACACCTTC. Protein: CASSRPGKYGYTF. The chain couples TRBV6-2 or TRBV6-3 to TRBJ1-2, with TRBD1 as a possible D gene (5 bases). Germline CDR1 is MNHEY and CDR2 is SVGEGT. The CDR3 consists of 13 residues. With 5 bases removed from V and 5 bases from J, the gap between germline ends came to 12 bases.

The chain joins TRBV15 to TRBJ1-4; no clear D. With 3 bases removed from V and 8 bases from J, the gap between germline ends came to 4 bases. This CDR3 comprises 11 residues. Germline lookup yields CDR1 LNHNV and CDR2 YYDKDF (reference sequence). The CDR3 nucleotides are TGTGCCACCAGCAGGGAGGAAAAACTGTTTTTT. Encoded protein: CATSREEKLFF.

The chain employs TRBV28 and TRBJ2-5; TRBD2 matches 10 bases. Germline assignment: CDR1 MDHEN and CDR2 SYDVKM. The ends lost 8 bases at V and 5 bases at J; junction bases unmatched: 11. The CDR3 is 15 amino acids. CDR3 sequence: CASAAEGLAYETQYF. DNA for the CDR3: TGTGCCAGCGCAGCGGAGGGACTAGCGTACGAGACCCAGTACTTC. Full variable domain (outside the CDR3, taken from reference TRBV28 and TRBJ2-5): DVKVTQSSRYLVKRTGEKVFLECVQDMDHENMFWYRQDPGLGLRLIYFSYDVKMKEKGDIPEGYSVSREKKERFSLILESASTNQTSMYLCASAAEGLAYETQYFGPGTRLLVL.

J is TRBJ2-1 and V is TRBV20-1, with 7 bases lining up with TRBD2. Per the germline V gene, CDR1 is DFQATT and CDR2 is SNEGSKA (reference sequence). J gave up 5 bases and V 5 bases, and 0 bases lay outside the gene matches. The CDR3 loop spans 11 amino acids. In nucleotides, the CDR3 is TGCAGTGCTGGGGGGGACAATGAGCAGTTCTTC. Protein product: CSAGGDNEQFF.

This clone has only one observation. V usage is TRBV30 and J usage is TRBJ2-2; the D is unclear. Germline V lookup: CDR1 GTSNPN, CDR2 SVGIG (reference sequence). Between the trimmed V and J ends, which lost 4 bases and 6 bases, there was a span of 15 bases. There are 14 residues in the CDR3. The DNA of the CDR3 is TGTGCCTGGAAAAGTGGGTTCGGGTCCGGGGAGCTGTTTTTT. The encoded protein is CAWKSGFGSGELFF.

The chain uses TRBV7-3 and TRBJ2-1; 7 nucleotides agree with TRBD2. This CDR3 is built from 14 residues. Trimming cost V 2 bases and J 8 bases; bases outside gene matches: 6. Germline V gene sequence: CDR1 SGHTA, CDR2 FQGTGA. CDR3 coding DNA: TGTGCCAGCAGCTTAGAAGCGGGATTATATGAGCAGTTCTTC. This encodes CASSLEAGLYEQFF. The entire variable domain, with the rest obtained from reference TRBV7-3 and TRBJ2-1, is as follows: GAGVSQTPSNKVTEKGKYVELRCDPISGHTALYWYRQSLGQGPEFLIYFQGTGAADDSGLPNDRFFAVRPEGSVSTLKIQRTERGDSAVYLCASSLEAGLYEQFFGPGTRLTVL.

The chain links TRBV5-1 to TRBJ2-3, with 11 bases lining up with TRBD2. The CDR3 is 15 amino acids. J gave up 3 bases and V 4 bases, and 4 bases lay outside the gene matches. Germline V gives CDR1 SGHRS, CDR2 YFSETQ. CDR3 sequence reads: CASSPTSGATDTQYF. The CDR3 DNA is TGCGCCAGCAGCCCGACTAGCGGGGCTACAGATACGCAGTATTTT.

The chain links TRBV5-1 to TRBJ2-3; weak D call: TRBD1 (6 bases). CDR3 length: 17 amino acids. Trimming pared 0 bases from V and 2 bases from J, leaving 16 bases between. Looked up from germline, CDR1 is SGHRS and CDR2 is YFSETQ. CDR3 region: CASSLDWGHQLTDTQYF. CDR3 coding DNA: TGCGCCAGCAGCTTGGACTGGGGGCACCAACTCACAGATACGCAGTATTTT. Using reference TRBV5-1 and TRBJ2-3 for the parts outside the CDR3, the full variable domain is KAGVTQTPRYLIKTRGQQVTLSCSPISGHRSVSWYQQTPGQGLQFLFEYFSETQRNKGNFPGRFSGRQFSNSRSEMNVSTLELGDSALYLCASSLDWGHQLTDTQYFGPGTRLTVL.

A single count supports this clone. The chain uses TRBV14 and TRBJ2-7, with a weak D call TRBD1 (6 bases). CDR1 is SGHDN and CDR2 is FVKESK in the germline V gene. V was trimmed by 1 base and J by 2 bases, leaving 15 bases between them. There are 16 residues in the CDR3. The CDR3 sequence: CASSQVDGTITYEQYF. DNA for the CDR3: TGTGCCAGCAGCCAAGTCGACGGGACAATCACCTACGAGCAGTACTTC. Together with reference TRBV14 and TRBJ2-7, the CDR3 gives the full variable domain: EAGVTQFPSHSVIEKGQTVTLRCDPISGHDNLYWYRRVMGKEIKFLLHFVKESKQDESGMPNNRFLAERTGGTYSTLKVQPAELEDSGVYFCASSQVDGTITYEQYFGPGTRLTVT.

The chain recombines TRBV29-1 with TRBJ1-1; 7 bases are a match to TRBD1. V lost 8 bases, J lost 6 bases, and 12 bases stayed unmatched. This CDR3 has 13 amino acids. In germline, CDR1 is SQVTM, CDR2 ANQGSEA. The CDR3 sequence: CSSRRDSASEAFF. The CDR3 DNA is TGCAGCTCCCGCCGGGACAGCGCTTCTGAAGCTTTCTTT.

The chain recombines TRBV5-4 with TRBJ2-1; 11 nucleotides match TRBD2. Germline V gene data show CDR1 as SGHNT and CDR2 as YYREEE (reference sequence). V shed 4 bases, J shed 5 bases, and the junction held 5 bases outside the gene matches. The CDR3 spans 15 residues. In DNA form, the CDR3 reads TGTGCCAGCAGCGCCGGGACTAGCGGACACAATGAGCAGTTCTTC. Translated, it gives CASSAGTSGHNEQFF. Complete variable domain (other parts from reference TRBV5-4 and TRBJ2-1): ETGVTQSPTHLIKTRGQQVTLRCSSQSGHNTVSWYQQALGQGPQFIFQYYREEENGRGNFPPRFSGLQFPNYSSELNVNALELDDSALYLCASSAGTSGHNEQFFGPGTRLTVL.

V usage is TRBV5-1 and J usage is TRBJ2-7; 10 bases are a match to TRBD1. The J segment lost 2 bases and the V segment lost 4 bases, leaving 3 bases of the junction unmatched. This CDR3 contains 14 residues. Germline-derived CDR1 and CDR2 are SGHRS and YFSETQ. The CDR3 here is CASSMGQGPYEQYF. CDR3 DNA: TGCGCCAGCAGCATGGGACAGGGGCCCTACGAGCAGTACTTC.

For the CDR3, the DNA is TGTGCCAGCACGGCAACGGGTGGCAATGAGCAGTTCTTC. It is translated as CASTATGGNEQFF. The V and J genes are TRBV2 and TRBJ2-1; no clear D. The germline V gene has CDR1 SNHLY and CDR2 FYNNEI. The CDR3 spans 13 residues. Trimming took off 7 bases at V and 6 bases at J, with 13 bases between the two ends.

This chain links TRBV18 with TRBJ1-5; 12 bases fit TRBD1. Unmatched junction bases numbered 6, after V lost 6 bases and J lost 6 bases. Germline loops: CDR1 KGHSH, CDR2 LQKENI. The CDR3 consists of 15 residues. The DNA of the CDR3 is TGTGCCAGCTCGCCGGGACAGGGGGCCGGTCAGCCCCAGCATTTT. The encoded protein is CASSPGQGAGQPQHF. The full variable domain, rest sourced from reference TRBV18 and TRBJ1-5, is NAGVMQNPRHLVRRRGQEARLRCSPMKGHSHVYWYRQLPEEGLKFMVYLQKENIIDESGMPKERFSAEFPKEGPSILRIQQVVRGDSAAYFCASSPGQGAGQPQHFGDGTRLSIL.

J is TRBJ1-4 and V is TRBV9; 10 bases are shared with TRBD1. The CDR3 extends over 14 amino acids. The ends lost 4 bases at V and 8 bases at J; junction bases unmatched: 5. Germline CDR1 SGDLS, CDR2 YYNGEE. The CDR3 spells CASSLGQGYEKLFF. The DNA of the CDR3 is TGTGCCAGCAGCTTGGGACAGGGGTACGAAAAACTGTTTTTT.

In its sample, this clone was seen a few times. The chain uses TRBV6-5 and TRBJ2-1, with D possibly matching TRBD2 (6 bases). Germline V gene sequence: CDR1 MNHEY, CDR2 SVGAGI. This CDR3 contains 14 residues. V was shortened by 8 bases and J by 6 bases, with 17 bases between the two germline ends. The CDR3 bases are TGTGCCAGCTGGGGACTGACGGTGGGCAATGAGCAGTTCTTC. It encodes CASWGLTVGNEQFF.

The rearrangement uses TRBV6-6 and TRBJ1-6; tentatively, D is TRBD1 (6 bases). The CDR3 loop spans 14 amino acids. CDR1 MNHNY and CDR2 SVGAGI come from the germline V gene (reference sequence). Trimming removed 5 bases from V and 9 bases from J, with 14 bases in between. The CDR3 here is CASSTGQPGSPLHF. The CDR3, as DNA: TGTGCCAGCAGTACCGGACAGCCCGGTTCACCCCTCCACTTT.

For the CDR3, the DNA is TGTGCCAGCAGCTCACCCGGGACAGGGGGAACCGGGGAGCTGTTTTTT. Translating it yields CASSSPGTGGTGELFF. The rearrangement uses TRBV7-3 and TRBJ2-2; 11 bases are a match to TRBD1. The CDR3 runs 16 residues. V shed 4 bases, J shed 5 bases, and the junction held 6 bases outside the gene matches. Germline CDR1 and CDR2: SGHTA and FQGTGA.

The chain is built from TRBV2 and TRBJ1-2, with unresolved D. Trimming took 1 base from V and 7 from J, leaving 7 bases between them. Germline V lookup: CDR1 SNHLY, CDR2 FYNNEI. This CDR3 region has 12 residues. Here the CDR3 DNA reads TGTGCCAGCAGTGAAGTGAGTGGTGGCTACACCTTC. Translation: CASSEVSGGYTF.

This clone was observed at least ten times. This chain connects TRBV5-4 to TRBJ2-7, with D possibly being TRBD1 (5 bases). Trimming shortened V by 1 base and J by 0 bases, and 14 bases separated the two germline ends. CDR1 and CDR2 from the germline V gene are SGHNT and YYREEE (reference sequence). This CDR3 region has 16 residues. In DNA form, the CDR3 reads TGTGCCAGCAGCTTGTTGGCCAGGGCGGACTCCTACGAGCAGTACTTC. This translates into CASSLLARADSYEQYF.

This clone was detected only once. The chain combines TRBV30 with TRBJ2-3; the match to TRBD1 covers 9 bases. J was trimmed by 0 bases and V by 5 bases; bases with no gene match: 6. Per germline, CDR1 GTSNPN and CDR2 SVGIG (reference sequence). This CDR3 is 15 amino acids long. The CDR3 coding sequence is TGTGCCTGGCTTGGACAGGGGCCTAGCACAGATACGCAGTATTTT. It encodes CAWLGQGPSTDTQYF.